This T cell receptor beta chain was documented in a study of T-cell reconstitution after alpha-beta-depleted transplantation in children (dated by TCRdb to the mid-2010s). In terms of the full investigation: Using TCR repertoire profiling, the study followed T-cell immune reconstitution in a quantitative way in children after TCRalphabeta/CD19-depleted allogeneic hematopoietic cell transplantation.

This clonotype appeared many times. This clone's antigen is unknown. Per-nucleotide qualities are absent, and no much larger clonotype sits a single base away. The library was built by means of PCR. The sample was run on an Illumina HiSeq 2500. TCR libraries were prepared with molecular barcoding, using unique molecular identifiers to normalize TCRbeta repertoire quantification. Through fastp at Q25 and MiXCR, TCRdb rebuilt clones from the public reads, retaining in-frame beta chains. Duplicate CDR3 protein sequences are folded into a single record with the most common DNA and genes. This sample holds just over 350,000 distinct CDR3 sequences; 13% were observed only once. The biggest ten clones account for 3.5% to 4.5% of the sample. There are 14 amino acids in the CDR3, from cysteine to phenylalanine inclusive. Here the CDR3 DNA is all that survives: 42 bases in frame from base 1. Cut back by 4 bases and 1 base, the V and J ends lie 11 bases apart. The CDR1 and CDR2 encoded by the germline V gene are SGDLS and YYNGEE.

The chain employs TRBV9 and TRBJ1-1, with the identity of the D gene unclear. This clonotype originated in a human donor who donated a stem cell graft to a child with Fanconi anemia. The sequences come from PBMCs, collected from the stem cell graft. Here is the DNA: TGTGCCAGCAGCCCCTTCAGCACGAACACTGAAGCTTTCTTT. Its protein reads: CASSPFSTNTEAFF.